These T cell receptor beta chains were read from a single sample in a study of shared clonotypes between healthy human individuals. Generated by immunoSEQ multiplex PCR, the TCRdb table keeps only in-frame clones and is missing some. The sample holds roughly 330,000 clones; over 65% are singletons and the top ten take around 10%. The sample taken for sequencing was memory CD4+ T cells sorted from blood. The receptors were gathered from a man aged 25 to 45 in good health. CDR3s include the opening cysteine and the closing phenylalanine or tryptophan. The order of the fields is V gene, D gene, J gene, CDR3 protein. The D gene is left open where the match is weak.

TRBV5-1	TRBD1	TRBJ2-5	CASSGEGQGTETQYF
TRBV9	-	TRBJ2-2	CASSVFLGANTGELFF
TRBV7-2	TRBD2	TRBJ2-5	CASKKAGAKETQYF
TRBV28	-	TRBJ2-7	CASRFQAGLDEQYF
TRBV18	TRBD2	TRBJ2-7	CASSPPSGRIYEQYF
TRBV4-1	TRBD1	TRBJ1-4	CASSQGGRGGSRSEKLFF
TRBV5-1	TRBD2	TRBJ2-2	CASSPGLAGAGELFF
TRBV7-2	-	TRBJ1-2	CASSQRGGRFSYGYTF
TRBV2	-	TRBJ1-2	CASRRAGNAYGYTF
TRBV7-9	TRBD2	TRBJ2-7	CASSLVLAGFNEQYF
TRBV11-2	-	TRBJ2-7	CASSWSYEQYF
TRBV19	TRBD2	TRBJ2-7	CASSASGSIYEQYF
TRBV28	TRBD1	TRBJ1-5	CASSRQGTGQPQHF
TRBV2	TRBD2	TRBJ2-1	CASCLTSGRSNEQFF
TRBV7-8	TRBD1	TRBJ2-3	CASSLALGTGWYF
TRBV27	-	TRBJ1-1	CASRRTQPNTEAFF
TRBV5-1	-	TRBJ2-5	CASSLAKTGRRETQYF
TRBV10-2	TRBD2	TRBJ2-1	CASSEFSSGAAYNEQFF
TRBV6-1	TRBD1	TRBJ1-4	CASSRDRAAGEKLFF
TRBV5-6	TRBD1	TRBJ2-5	CASRMTGRETQYF
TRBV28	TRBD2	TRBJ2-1	CASSLGSGRQFF
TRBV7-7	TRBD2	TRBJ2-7	CASSSSGRTEQYF
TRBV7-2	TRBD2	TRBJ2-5	CASKIAGGPQETQYF
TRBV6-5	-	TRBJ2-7	CASSYSGYFYEQYF